This T cell receptor (beta chain) was recorded in a study of cytomegalovirus exposure and HLA in healthy donors. Remarks on this clone: What it binds is not known.

The repertoire was sequenced with immunoSEQ multiplex PCR; TCRdb's copy has only in-frame clones and lacks some. There are about 160,000 clones in the sample; 89% occur only once, and 4% to 4.5% lies in the top ten. Points from the study as a whole: For most TCR sequences rarity was the rule, although some public TCRs occurred in many donors.

Trimming removed 3 bases from V and 4 bases from J; junction bases left unmatched: 4. Per the germline V gene, CDR1 is WNHNN and CDR2 is SYGVQD (reference sequence). CDR3 length: 15 amino acids. The sequence derives from a man aged 18 to 30 in good health and CMV-seropositive. The source material was PBMCs. This chain links TRBV10-1 with TRBJ1-1; 11 positions agree with TRBD1. The CDR3 coding sequence is TGCGCCAGCAGTGATGGGACAGGGGGAGGCACTGAAGCTTTCTTT. As protein: CASSDGTGGGTEAFF.